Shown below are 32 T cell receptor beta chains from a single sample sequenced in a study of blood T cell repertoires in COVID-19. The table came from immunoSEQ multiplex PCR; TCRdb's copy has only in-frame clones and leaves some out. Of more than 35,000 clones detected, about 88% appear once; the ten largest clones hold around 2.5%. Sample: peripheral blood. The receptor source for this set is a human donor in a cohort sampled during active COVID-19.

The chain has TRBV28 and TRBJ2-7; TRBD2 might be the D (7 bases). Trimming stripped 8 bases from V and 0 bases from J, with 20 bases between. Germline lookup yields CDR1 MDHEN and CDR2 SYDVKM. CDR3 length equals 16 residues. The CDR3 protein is CASAPPGGLSSYEQYF. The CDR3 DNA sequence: TGTGCCAGCGCGCCCCCGGGGGGCCTGAGCTCCTACGAGCAGTACTTC.

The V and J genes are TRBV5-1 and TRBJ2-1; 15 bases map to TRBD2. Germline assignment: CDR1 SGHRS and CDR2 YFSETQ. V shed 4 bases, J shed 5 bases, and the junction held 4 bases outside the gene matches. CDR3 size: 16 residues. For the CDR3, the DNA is TGCGCCAGCAGCGGGACTAGCGGGGGGCCCAACAATGAGCAGTTCTTC. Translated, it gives CASSGTSGGPNNEQFF.

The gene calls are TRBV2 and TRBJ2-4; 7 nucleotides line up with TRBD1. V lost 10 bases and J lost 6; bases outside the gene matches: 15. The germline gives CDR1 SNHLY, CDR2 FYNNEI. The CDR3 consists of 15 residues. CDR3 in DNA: TGTGCCACCCAAGACAGGGTAGACGCGCGAAACATTCAGTACTTC. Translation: CATQDRVDARNIQYF.

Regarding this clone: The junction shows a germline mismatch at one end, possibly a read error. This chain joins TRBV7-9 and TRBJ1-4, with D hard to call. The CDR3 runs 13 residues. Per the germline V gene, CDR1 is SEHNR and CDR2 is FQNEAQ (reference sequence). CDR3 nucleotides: TGTACCAGCAGCTTAGACCCGGATGAAAAACTGTTTTTT. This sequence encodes CTSSLDPDEKLFF.

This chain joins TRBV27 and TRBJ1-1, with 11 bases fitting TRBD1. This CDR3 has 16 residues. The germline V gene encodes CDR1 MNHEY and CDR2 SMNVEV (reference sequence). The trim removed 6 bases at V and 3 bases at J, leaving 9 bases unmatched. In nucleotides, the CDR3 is TGTGCCAGCAGCCCCGGGACAGGGGGAGGGTACACTGAAGCTTTCTTT. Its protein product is CASSPGTGGGYTEAFF.

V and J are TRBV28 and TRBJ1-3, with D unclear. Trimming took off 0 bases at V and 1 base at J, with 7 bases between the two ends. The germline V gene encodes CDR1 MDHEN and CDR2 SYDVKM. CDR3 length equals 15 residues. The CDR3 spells CASSLWTYSGNTIYF. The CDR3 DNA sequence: TGTGCCAGCAGTTTATGGACATATTCTGGAAACACCATATATTTT.

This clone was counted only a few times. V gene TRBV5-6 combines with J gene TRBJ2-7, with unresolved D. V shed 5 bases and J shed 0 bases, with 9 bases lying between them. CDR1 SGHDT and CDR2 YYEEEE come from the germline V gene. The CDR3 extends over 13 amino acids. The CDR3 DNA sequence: TGTGCCAGCAGGCTTGGCACCTCCTACGAGCAGTACTTC. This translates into CASRLGTSYEQYF.

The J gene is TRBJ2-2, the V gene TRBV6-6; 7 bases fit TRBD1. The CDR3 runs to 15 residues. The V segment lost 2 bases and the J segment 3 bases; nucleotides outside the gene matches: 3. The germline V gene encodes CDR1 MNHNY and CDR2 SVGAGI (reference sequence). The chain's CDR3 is CASSYRDSYTGELFF. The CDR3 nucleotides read TGTGCCAGCAGTTACCGGGACAGCTACACCGGGGAGCTGTTTTTT.

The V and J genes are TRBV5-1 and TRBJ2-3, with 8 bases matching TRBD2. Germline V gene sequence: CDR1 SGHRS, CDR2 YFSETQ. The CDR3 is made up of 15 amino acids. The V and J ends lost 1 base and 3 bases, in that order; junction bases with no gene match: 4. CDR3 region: CASSLFGGATDTQYF. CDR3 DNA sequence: TGCGCCAGCAGCTTGTTCGGGGGGGCTACAGATACGCAGTATTTT.

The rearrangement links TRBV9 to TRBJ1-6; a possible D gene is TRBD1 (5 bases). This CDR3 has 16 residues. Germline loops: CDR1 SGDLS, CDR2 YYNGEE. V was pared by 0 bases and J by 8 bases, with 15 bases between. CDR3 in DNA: TGTGCCAGCAGCGTAGCTTCCGGCAGGGCGGATTCACCCCTCCACTTT. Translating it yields CASSVASGRADSPLHF.

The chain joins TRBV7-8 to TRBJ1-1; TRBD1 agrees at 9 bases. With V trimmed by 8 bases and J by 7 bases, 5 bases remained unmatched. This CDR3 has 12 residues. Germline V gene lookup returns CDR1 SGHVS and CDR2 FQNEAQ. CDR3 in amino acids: CASEGTGIEAFF. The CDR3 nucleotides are TGTGCCAGCGAGGGGACAGGGATTGAAGCTTTCTTT.

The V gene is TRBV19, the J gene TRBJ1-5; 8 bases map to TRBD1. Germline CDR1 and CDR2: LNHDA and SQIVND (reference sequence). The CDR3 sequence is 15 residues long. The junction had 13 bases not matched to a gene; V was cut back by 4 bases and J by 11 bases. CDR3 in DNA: TGTGCCAGTAGTAAGGAGACAGGGGCCCTCATTTCCCAGCATTTT. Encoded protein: CASSKETGALISQHF. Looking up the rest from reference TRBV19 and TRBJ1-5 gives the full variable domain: DGGITQSPKYLFRKEGQNVTLSCEQNLNHDAMYWYRQDPGQGLRLIYYSQIVNDFQKGDIAEGYSVSREKKESFPLTVTSAQKNPTAFYLCASSKETGALISQHFGDGTRLSIL.

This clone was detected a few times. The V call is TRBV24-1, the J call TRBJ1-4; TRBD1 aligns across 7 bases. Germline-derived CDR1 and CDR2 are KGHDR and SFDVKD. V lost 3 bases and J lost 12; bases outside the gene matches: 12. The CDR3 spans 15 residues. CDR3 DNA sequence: TGTGCCACCAGTGATAACAGGGGTTCTGGGGGTGAACTGTTTTTT. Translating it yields CATSDNRGSGGELFF.

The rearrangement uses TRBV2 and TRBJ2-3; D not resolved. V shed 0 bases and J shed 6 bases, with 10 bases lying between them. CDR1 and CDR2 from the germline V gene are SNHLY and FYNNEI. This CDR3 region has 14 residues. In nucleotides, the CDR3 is TGTGCCAGCAGTGAAGCTTTGTGGGCGGATACGCAGTATTTT. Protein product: CASSEALWADTQYF.

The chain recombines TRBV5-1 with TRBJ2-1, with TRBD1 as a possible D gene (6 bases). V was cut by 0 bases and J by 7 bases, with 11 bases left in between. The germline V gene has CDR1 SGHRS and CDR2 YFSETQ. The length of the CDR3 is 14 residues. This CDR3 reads CASSLAQGWNEQFF. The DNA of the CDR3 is TGCGCCAGCAGCTTGGCGCAGGGGTGGAATGAGCAGTTCTTC.

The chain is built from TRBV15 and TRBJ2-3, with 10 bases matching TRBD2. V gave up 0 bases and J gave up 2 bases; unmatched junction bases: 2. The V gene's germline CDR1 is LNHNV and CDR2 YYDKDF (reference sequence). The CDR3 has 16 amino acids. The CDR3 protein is CATSRDSGGITDTQYF. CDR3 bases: TGTGCCACCAGCAGAGATAGCGGGGGGATCACAGATACGCAGTATTTT.

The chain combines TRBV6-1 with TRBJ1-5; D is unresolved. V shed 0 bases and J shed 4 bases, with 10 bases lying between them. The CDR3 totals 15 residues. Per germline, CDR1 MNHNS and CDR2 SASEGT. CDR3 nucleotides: TGTGCCAGCAGTGAAGCGTACCTATTTAATCAGCCCCAGCATTTT. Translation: CASSEAYLFNQPQHF.

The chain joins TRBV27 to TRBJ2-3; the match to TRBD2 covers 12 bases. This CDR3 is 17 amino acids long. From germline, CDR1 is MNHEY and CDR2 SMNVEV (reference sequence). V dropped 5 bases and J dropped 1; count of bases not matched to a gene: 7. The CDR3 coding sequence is TGTGCCAGCAGTCCTAGAAGACTAGCGGGGGGCACAGATACGCAGTATTTT. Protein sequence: CASSPRRLAGGTDTQYF.

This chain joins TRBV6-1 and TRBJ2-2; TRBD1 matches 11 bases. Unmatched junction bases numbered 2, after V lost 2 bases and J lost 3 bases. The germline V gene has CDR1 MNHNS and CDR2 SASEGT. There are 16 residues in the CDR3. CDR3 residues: CASSERTGGYTGELFF. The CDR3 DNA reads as TGTGCCAGCAGTGAAAGGACAGGGGGCTACACCGGGGAGCTGTTTTTT.

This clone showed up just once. This CDR3 reads CSVPQGNTEAFF. In DNA form, the CDR3 reads TGCAGCGTTCCTCAGGGGAACACTGAAGCTTTCTTT. V and J are TRBV29-1 and TRBJ1-1, with D possibly matching TRBD1 (5 bases). The germline gives CDR1 SQVTM, CDR2 ANQGSEA. The CDR3 totals 12 residues. V was pared by 5 bases and J by 1 base, with 8 bases between.

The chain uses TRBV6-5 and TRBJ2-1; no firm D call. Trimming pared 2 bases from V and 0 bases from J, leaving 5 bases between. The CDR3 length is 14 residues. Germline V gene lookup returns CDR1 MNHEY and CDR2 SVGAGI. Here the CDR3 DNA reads TGTGCCAGCAGTTACACGAGCTCCTACAATGAGCAGTTCTTC. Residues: CASSYTSSYNEQFF.

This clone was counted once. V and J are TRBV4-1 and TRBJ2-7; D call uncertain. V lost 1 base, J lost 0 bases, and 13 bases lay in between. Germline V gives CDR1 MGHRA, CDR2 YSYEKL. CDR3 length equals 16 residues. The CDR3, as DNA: TGCGCCAGCAGCCAAGGCCTCGGTATTCACTCCTACGAGCAGTACTTC. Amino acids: CASSQGLGIHSYEQYF.

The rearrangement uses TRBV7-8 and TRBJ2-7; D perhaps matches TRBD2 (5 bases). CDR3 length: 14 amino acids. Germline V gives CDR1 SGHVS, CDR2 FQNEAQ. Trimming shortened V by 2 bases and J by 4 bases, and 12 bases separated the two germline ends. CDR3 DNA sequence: TGTGCCAGCAGCTTATACGTAGGGAGTTACGAGCAGTACTTC. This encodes CASSLYVGSYEQYF.

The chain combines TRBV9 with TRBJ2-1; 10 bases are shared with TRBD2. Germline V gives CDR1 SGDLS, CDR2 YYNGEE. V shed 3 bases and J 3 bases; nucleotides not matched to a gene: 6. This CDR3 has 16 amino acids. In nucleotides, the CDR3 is TGTGCCAGCAGCGCGCTTGCTAGCGGGGGCTACAATGAGCAGTTCTTC. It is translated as CASSALASGGYNEQFF.

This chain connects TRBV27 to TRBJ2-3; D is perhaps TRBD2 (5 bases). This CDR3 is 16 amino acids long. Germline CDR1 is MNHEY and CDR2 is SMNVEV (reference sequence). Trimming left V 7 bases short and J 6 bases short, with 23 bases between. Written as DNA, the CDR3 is TGTGCCAGCACCGAAACGGACCCACACTCGGGGGATACGCAGTATTTT. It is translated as CASTETDPHSGDTQYF.

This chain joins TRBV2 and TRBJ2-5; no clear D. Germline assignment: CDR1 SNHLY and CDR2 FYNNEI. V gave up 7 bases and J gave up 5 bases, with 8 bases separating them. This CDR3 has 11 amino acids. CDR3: CASKVEETQYF. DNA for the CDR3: TGTGCCAGCAAGGTGGAGGAGACCCAGTACTTC.

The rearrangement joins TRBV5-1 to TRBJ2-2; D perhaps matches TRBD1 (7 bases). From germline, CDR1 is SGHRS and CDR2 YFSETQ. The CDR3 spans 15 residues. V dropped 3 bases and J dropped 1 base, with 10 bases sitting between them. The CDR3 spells CASSSQGGNTGELFF. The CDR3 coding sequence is TGCGCCAGCAGCTCCCAGGGGGGGAACACCGGGGAGCTGTTTTTT.

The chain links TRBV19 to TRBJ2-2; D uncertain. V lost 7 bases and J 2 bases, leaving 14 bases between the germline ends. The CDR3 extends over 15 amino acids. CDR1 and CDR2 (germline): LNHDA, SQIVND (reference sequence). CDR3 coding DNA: TGTGCCAGTATGCCCTGGGCAGCCAACACCGGGGAGCTGTTTTTT. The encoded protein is CASMPWAANTGELFF.

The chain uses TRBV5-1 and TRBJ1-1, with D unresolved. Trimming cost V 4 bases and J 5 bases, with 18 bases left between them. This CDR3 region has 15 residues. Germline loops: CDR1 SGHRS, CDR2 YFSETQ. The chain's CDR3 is CASSLEVQFGTEAFF. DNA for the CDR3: TGCGCCAGCAGCCTGGAAGTGCAGTTCGGGACTGAAGCTTTCTTT.

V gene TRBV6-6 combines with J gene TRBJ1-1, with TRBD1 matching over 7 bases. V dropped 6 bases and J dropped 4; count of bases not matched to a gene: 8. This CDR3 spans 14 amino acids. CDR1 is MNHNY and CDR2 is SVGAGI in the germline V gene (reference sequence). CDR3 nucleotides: TGTGCCAGCAGCGGGGACAGTTGGACCACTGAAGCTTTCTTT. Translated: CASSGDSWTTEAFF.

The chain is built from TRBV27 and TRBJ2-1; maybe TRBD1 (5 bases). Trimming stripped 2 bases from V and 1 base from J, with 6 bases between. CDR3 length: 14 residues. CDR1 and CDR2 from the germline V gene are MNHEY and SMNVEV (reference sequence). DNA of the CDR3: TGTGCCAGCAGTTTAGACAGTTCCTACAATGAGCAGTTCTTC. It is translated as CASSLDSSYNEQFF.

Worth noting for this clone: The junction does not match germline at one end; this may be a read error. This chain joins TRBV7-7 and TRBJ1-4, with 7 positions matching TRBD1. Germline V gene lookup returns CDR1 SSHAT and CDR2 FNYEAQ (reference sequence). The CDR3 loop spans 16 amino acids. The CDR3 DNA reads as TGTGCTAGCAGTCCCGCGACAGGGTTTCGAAATGAAAAACTGTTTTTT. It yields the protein CASSPATGFRNEKLFF.